This record looks at one T cell receptor (beta chain) sequence and its context. Its target is not known. These data come from a study of response to subunit inactivated influenza vaccine. Notes on the study in general: With each seasonal influenza vaccination, the authors suggested, few new T cells are recruited.

CDR1 and CDR2 from the germline V gene are LGHNA and YNFKEQ. V trimming: 0 bases; J trimming: 2 bases; junction bases outside the gene matches: 8. CDR3 length: 18 residues. Each CDR3 protein gets one entry after TCRdb re-called the RT-PCR reads with MiXCR. The data hold about 500,000 distinct CDR3 sequences, with roughly 7.9% observed a single time. The specimen was PBMCs from blood, collected around 25 months after vaccination. The sequence derives from a man between 50 and 70 years old who received an inactivated influenza vaccine. The chain employs TRBV4-2 and TRBJ2-3, with 10 nucleotides matching TRBD2. The CDR3 region has the DNA TGTGCCAGCAGCCAAGAAGCTAGCGGGAGTTCTTACACAGATACGCAGTATTTT. Translated, it gives CASSQEASGSSYTDTQYF.